This record looks at one T cell receptor (beta chain) sequence and its context. Its antigen is not identified. The V gene lost 0 bases and the J gene lost 0 bases, with 17 bases spanning the gap. Germline V gene data show CDR1 as GTSNPN and CDR2 as SVGIG (reference sequence). The CDR3 is 18 amino acids. PCR primers comprised 60 Vbeta and 13 Jbeta primers. Some clones are missing from TCRdb's copy, which holds only in-frame ones; the method was immunoSEQ multiplex PCR. In the table there are approximately 95,000 clones, about four fifths of which are singletons. These data originate in a study of cytomegalovirus exposure and HLA in healthy donors. Study-level findings and limits: A later analysis showed HLA-associated TCR beta chains outstripping equally common others in clonal expansion.

The chain carries TRBV30 and TRBJ2-2; D not certain. The TCR sequence derives from a woman in her thirties or forties in good health and CMV-seropositive. Specimen: PBMCs. In DNA, the CDR3 is TGTGCCTGGAGTGTACGGTATCTCTACTATACGAACACCGGGGAGCTGTTTTTT. This translates into CAWSVRYLYYTNTGELFF.